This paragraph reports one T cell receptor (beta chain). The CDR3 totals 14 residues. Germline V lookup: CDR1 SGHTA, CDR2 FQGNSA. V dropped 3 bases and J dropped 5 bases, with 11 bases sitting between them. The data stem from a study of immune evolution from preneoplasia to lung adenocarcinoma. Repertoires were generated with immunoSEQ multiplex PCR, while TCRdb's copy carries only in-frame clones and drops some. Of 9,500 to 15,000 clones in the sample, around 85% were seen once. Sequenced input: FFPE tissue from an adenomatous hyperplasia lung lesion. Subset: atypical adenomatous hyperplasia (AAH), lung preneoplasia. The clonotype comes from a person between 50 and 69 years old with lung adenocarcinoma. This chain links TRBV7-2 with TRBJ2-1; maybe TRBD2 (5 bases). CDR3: CASSLYPGNNEQFF. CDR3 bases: TGTGCCAGCAGCTTGTATCCGGGGAACAATGAGCAGTTCTTC.